This T cell receptor (beta chain) was sequenced for a study of beta chain features in type 1 diabetes. The CDR3 has 15 amino acids. Germline values: CDR1 SGHDT, CDR2 YYEEEE. Deletions cut 1 base from V and 1 base from J, with 11 bases between. The entirety of the isolated RNA underwent reverse transcription, so expressed TCRB transcripts were sequenced. Sequenced by immunoSEQ multiplex PCR; TCRdb stores in-frame clones only, minus some. The table has some 330,000 clones, 8% to 13% seen once. This chain connects TRBV5-6 to TRBJ2-5; a weak D match, TRBD2 (6 bases). The sequenced sample was naive CD4+ T cells from blood. The receptor's source is a woman aged 25 to 39 in good health. The CDR3 DNA is TGTGCCAGCAGCTTGCTAGCGATCGGCCAAGAGACCCAGTACTTC. Translation: CASSLLAIGQETQYF.